The text below deals with one TCR beta chain. Its antigen is unidentified. Next came a second PCR, run for about 7 to 12 cycles, which used a sample-barcoded 5' primer along with a J-beta primer mix. TCRdb called the 5' RACE reads again in MiXCR, with one record for every CDR3 protein. The data hold hundreds of thousands of distinct CDR3 sequences, with around 20% observed a single time. This record comes from a study of blood T cells in healthy people across ages. The overall study: Per two T cells, about one barcoded beta molecule was captured through template switching.

Per germline, CDR1 MNHEY and CDR2 SVGEGT. This CDR3 comprises 13 residues. The V segment lost 6 bases and the J segment 10 bases; nucleotides outside the gene matches: 12. Findings and caveats of the study: The donors' CMV status was not determined, possibly confounding changes in expanded clonotypes.

In terms of origin and age, donors were healthy Caucasian individuals from Russia aged about 6 to 90. Drawing of peripheral blood yielded about 10 milliliters from each donor. The receptor's source is a man between 65 and 85 years old in good health. The J gene is TRBJ2-7, the V gene TRBV6-2 or TRBV6-3, with 7 bases lining up with TRBD1. Input material: blood. CDR3 nucleotide sequence: TGTGCCAGCAGACTCGGACAGGAAGGGTTTCAGTACTTC. It specifies CASRLGQEGFQYF.